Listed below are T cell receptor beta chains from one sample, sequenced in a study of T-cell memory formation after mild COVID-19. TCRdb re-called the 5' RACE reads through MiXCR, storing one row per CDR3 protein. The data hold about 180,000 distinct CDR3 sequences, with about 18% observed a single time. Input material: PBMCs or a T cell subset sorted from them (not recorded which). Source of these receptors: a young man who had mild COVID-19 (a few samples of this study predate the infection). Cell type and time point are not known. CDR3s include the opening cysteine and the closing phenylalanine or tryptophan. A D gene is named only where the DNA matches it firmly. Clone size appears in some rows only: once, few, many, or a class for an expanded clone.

CDR3 DNA: TGTGCCAGCAGCCAGCGGGGGGGAGATCCAGATACGCAGTATTTT
CDR3 protein: CASSQRGGDPDTQYF
D gene: TRBD2
V gene: TRBV4-2
J gene: TRBJ2-3
clone size: NA

CDR3 DNA: TGTGCCAGCAGCTCTTCTTTCGGAGATACGCAGTATTTT
CDR3 protein: CASSSSFGDTQYF
D gene: NA
V gene: TRBV7-8
J gene: TRBJ2-3
clone size: few

CDR3 DNA: TGCAGCGTTGGTCGGAGGGGCACAGATACGCAGTATTTT
CDR3 protein: CSVGRRGTDTQYF
D gene: NA
V gene: TRBV29-1
J gene: TRBJ2-3
clone size: many

CDR3 DNA: TGTGCCAGCACCCTCCAGGGGGGGGGCAATCAGCCCCAGCATTTT
CDR3 protein: CASTLQGGGNQPQHF
D gene: TRBD1
V gene: TRBV6-6
J gene: TRBJ1-5
clone size: many

CDR3 DNA: TGCGCCAGCAGCCCTACTGGACCCAGGGGAGATGAGCAGTTCTTC
CDR3 protein: CASSPTGPRGDEQFF
D gene: NA
V gene: TRBV4-1
J gene: TRBJ2-1
clone size: many

CDR3 DNA: TGCGCCAGCAGCCTTCTATACGGGCAGGCGAACATTCAGTACTTC
CDR3 protein: CASSLLYGQANIQYF
D gene: NA
V gene: TRBV4-3
J gene: TRBJ2-4
clone size: few

CDR3 DNA: TGCGCCAGCAGCCAGGGACGGGTCGGCTACGAGCAGTACTTC
CDR3 protein: CASSQGRVGYEQYF
D gene: NA
V gene: TRBV4-3
J gene: TRBJ2-7
clone size: NA

CDR3 DNA: TGCAGTGCTAGACTGGGACTAGCGGGGTTGGCAGATACGCAGTATTTT
CDR3 protein: CSARLGLAGLADTQYF
D gene: TRBD2
V gene: TRBV20-1
J gene: TRBJ2-3
clone size: NA

CDR3 DNA: TGCAGTGCTAGGTCGGGGGCGGTGGAGACCCAGTACTTC
CDR3 protein: CSARSGAVETQYF
D gene: NA
V gene: TRBV20-1
J gene: TRBJ2-5
clone size: NA

CDR3 DNA: TGTGCCAGCAGTCAAGCGGGTCCCAAAAACATTCAGTACTTC
CDR3 protein: CASSQAGPKNIQYF
D gene: NA
V gene: TRBV2
J gene: TRBJ2-4
clone size: NA

CDR3 DNA: TGTGCCAGCAGACAGAGCCACTCTGGAAACACCATATATTTT
CDR3 protein: CASRQSHSGNTIYF
D gene: NA
V gene: TRBV6-2/TRBV6-3
J gene: TRBJ1-3
clone size: NA

CDR3 DNA: TGTGCCAGCAGTTACTCGTCGGGGGGGTTTAGGGATGAGCAGTTCTTC
CDR3 protein: CASSYSSGGFRDEQFF
D gene: TRBD2
V gene: TRBV6-5
J gene: TRBJ2-1
clone size: NA

CDR3 DNA: TGCGCCAGCAGCCAAGTTCAGGGAACTACTGGAAACACCATATATTTT
CDR3 protein: CASSQVQGTTGNTIYF
D gene: NA
V gene: TRBV4-3
J gene: TRBJ1-3
clone size: NA

CDR3 DNA: TGTGCCAGCAGCTCCGGACAGGGGTATCCCTATGGCTACACCTTC
CDR3 protein: CASSSGQGYPYGYTF
D gene: TRBD1
V gene: TRBV7-9
J gene: TRBJ1-2
clone size: NA

CDR3 DNA: TGTGCCAGCAGCTTAGCAGCGGGGGCCAGGGAGACCCAGTACTTC
CDR3 protein: CASSLAAGARETQYF
D gene: TRBD2
V gene: TRBV7-6
J gene: TRBJ2-5
clone size: NA

CDR3 DNA: TGCAGTCCAAAGAAAGTATCGTGGGAGACCCAGTACTTC
CDR3 protein: CSPKKVSWETQYF
D gene: NA
V gene: TRBV20-1
J gene: TRBJ2-5
clone size: few

CDR3 DNA: TGCGCCAGCAGCCAAGTTTTAATAATGGGCAGGTACAGACTTTCGAACACCGGGGAGCTGTTTTTT
CDR3 protein: CASSQVLIMGRYRLSNTGELFF
D gene: NA
V gene: TRBV4-3
J gene: TRBJ2-2
clone size: few

CDR3 DNA: TGCAGTGCAGAGCCCGCGGGACAGGGGATCTCCGGAGATACGCAGTATTTT
CDR3 protein: CSAEPAGQGISGDTQYF
D gene: TRBD1
V gene: TRBV20-1
J gene: TRBJ2-3
clone size: NA

CDR3 DNA: TGTGCCAGCAGTACAATCGACAGGGAGAACACTGAAGCTTTCTTT
CDR3 protein: CASSTIDRENTEAFF
D gene: TRBD1
V gene: TRBV6-6
J gene: TRBJ1-1
clone size: NA

CDR3 DNA: TGTGCCAGCAGCTTTCCCACCGGGGAGCTGTTTTTT
CDR3 protein: CASSFPTGELFF
D gene: NA
V gene: TRBV7-2
J gene: TRBJ2-2
clone size: NA

CDR3 DNA: TGTGCCAGCAGCCAGACCGGGACTAGCGGGATCTACGAGCAGTACTTC
CDR3 protein: CASSQTGTSGIYEQYF
D gene: TRBD2
V gene: TRBV11-2
J gene: TRBJ2-7
clone size: NA

CDR3 DNA: TGTGCCAGCAGCTTCAGGCAGGGGCTCACCCAAGAGACCCAGTACTTC
CDR3 protein: CASSFRQGLTQETQYF
D gene: NA
V gene: TRBV7-2
J gene: TRBJ2-5
clone size: NA

CDR3 DNA: TGTGCCAGCAGCTCCCAGGAGAGGGTCGAAGCTTTCTTT
CDR3 protein: CASSSQERVEAFF
D gene: NA
V gene: TRBV7-2
J gene: TRBJ1-1
clone size: NA

CDR3 DNA: TGTGCCAGCAGCTTGGCCGGGAACGAGGGGGAGACCCAGTACTTC
CDR3 protein: CASSLAGNEGETQYF
D gene: NA
V gene: TRBV5-5
J gene: TRBJ2-5
clone size: NA

CDR3 DNA: TGTGCCAGCAGCTCTCCTGAGCAGGGGATAGATGGCTACACCTTC
CDR3 protein: CASSSPEQGIDGYTF
D gene: NA
V gene: TRBV7-9
J gene: TRBJ1-2
clone size: NA

CDR3 DNA: TGTGCCAGCAGTTTTAGGGCAGGGCGGTTCACTGAAGCTTTCTTT
CDR3 protein: CASSFRAGRFTEAFF
D gene: NA
V gene: TRBV12-3/TRBV12-4
J gene: TRBJ1-1
clone size: few